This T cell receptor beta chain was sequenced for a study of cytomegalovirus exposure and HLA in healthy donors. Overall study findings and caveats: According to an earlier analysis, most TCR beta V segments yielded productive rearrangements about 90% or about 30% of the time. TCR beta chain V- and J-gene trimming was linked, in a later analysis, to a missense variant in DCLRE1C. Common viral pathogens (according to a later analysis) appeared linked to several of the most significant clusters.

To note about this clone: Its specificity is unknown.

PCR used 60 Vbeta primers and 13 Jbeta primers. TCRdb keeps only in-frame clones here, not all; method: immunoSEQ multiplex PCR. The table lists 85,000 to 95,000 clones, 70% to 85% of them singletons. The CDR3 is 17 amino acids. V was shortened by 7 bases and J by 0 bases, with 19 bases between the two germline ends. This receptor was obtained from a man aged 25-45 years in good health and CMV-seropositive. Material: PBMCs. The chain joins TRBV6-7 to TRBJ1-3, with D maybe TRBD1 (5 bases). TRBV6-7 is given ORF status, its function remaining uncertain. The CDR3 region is CASKPTRDTSSGNTIYF. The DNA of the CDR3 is TGTGCCAGCAAACCCACCAGGGATACCTCCTCTGGAAACACCATATATTTT.